The entry that follows covers one TCR beta chain sequence. This record comes from a study of radiation and T cells in renal cell carcinoma. Trimming removed 3 bases at V and 9 bases at J, with 9 bases between. The CDR3 is 12 residues long. Looked up from germline, CDR1 is KGHSH and CDR2 is LQKENI. The sample's time point: baseline pretreatment blood. Treatment denoted: 15 Gy SBRT to primary tumor, nephrectomy 4 weeks later. The assay was immunoSEQ multiplex PCR, and TCRdb's table has in-frame clones only and misses some. The table lists 150,000 or so clones, roughly nine tenths of them singletons. This specimen consisted of blood, obtained from a patient whose treatment included radiotherapy and nephrectomy. This clonotype originated in a woman aged 65 to 85 with renal cell carcinoma. J is TRBJ2-1 and V is TRBV18, with a tentative D call TRBD2 (5 bases). CDR3 nucleotide sequence: TGTGCCAGCTCACCTGCAGAGGGTGAGCAGTTCTTC. Its protein is CASSPAEGEQFF.